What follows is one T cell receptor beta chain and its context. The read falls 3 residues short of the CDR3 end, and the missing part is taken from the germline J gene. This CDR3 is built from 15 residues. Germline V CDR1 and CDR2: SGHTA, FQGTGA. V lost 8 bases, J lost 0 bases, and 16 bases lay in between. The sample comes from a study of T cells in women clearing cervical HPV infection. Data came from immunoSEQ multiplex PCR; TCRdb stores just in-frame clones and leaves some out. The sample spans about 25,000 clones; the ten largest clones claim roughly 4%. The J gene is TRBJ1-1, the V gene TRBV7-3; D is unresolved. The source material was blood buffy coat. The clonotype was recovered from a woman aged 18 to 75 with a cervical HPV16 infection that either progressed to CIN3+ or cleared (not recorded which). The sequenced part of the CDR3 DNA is TGTGCCAGCGCCCCCCGCACGGTCTTGAACACTGAA. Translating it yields CASAPRTVLNTE. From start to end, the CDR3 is CASAPRTVLNTEAFF.